This T cell receptor beta chain emerged from a study of blood T cell repertoires in COVID-19 (dated by TCRdb to about 2020). The study in broad terms: Collaborator samples came from the United States, Italy and Spain and covered acute and convalescent phases of COVID-19. The material from the prospective study consisted of cDNA or gDNA derived from T cells, B-cell-depleted T cells, or PBMCs. The dataset comprised deeply sampled blood TCRbeta repertoires from subjects exposed to, actively infected with, or recovered from COVID-19. The repertoires were released in a freely available public database meant as a resource for research on the immune response to SARS-CoV-2. Samples were obtained from the ongoing ImmuneRACE study (first 160 participants) and from about 1,300 subjects provided by 6 global collaborators. Nearly every sample came with metadata listing a de-identified subject ID, COVID-19 status, age in years and sex. HLA class I and class II types, where available, came from metadata supplied by the sample provider rather than from assay-based typing. On the study overall, not on this receptor specifically: The quantity of clinical and demographic metadata differed by source and by participant and was supplied without curation.

Each collaborating institution followed its own protocols to collect whole blood in K2EDTA tubes. Collaborator samples were shipped for TCRbeta analysis as frozen whole blood, isolated PBMCs, or DNA extracted from either sample type. Concerning this clone itself: This clone's antigen is unknown. Base qualities were left out, and no much larger clone turns up one base away.

TCRbeta CDR3 regions were amplified from genomic DNA by means of the immunoSEQ Assay, a bias-controlled multiplex PCR. In the paper's pipeline: The number of nucleated cells in each sample was estimated by amplification of reference gene primers within the assay. Sequence reads were collapsed and filtered to measure the absolute abundance of every unique TCRbeta CDR3 rearrangement. Productive Simpson clonality was computed per sample as the square root of Simpson's diversity index over productive rearrangements. Imported from immuneACCESS, the table was reduced by TCRdb to in-frame sequences with V and J called. These copies leave out some clones; in studies compared against another copy, an unresolved V gene accounts for under half, and the cause of the remainder is not known. The DNA gave D and trimming, while V, J and clone size come from that table. The sample table records about 140,000 clones; over 75% of these occur just once. Together, the top ten hold about 2.9% of the sample.

In the germline V gene, CDR1 corresponds to MRHNA and CDR2 to SNTAGT. V was cut back by 6 bases and J by 1 base, leaving a gap of 9 bases between them. From the cysteine up to the phenylalanine, the CDR3 has a length of 14 residues. The sequence is cut down to CDR3 DNA, 42 bases in frame from base 1. The source of this sequence is a man in his fifties or sixties with acute or convalescent COVID-19. Material for sequencing was peripheral blood. The sequence links TRBV6-4 to TRBJ2-2, with the D gene too uncertain to name. This receptor carries the CDR3 CASRREMNTGELFF. The DNA is TGTGCCAGCAGACGAGAGATGAACACCGGGGAGCTGTTTTTT.